A selection of T cell receptor beta chains follows, all from one sample in a study of blood T cell repertoires in COVID-19. The data were produced by immunoSEQ multiplex PCR, yet TCRdb's version contains in-frame clones alone and is incomplete. Of over 150,000 clones listed, roughly 80% are singletons. The source material was peripheral blood. Receptors originate from a man in his sixties with acute or convalescent COVID-19. Both conserved end residues are part of each CDR3. The D gene is left open where the match is weak. Some rows have no size entry. The others give once, few or many, or a class for an expanded clone.

D gene,J gene,V gene,clone size,CDR3 protein,CDR3 DNA
.,TRBJ1-3,TRBV29-1,.,CSGRTVSGNTIYF,TGCAGCGGGAGGACAGTCTCTGGAAACACCATATATTTT
TRBD1,TRBJ1-5,TRBV30,.,CAWRGQGGRQPQHF,TGTGCCTGGAGGGGACAGGGTGGAAGACAGCCCCAGCATTTT
.,TRBJ1-1,TRBV19,.,CASSDQVAGEAFF,TGTGCCAGTAGTGATCAGGTTGCGGGGGAAGCTTTCTTT
TRBD1,TRBJ1-5,TRBV6-1,.,CASRRDRNHQPQHF,TGTGCCAGCAGGCGGGACAGGAACCATCAGCCCCAGCATTTT
.,TRBJ2-7,TRBV12-2,.,CASRLAYYLVAKRGYEQYF,TGTGCAAGTCGCTTAGCCTACTACCTGGTGGCCAAGCGAGGATACGAGCAGTACTTC
.,TRBJ1-1,TRBV30,.,CAWSASGPEAFF,TGTGCCTGGAGTGCTTCAGGGCCTGAAGCTTTCTTT
TRBD2,TRBJ2-5,TRBV6-2/TRBV6-3,.,CASSYSGGLKTQYF,TGTGCCAGCAGTTACTCCGGGGGGTTAAAGACCCAGTACTTC
TRBD1,TRBJ1-1,TRBV18,.,CASSHTDRVSTEAFF,TGTGCCAGCTCACATACGGACAGGGTTTCCACTGAAGCTTTCTTT
.,TRBJ2-5,TRBV7-2,.,CASSLASLGGSPSKTQYF,TGTGCCAGCAGCTTAGCGAGTCTTGGGGGGAGCCCTTCTAAGACCCAGTACTTC
.,TRBJ2-2,TRBV4-2,.,CASSQDDYNTGELFF,TGTGCCAGCAGCCAAGATGACTACAACACCGGGGAGCTGTTTTTT
.,TRBJ1-2,TRBV30,once,CAWSAGNVANGYTF,TGTGCCTGGAGTGCAGGGAATGTCGCGAATGGCTACACCTTC
.,TRBJ1-4,TRBV2,.,CAAGLLSNEKLFF,TGTGCCGCGGGACTCCTGTCTAATGAAAAACTGTTTTTT
.,TRBJ1-5,TRBV2,.,CASSGLGGRRNQPQHF,TGTGCCAGCAGTGGCCTGGGGGGGCGGAGGAATCAGCCCCAGCATTTT
TRBD1,TRBJ2-7,TRBV7-2,.,CASSNLWTGAYEQYF,TGTGCCAGCAGCAACCTTTGGACAGGGGCCTACGAGCAGTACTTC
TRBD1,TRBJ1-2,TRBV5-4,.,CASSRDSLYGYTF,TGTGCCAGCAGCCGGGACAGCCTCTATGGCTACACCTTC
TRBD2,TRBJ2-5,TRBV7-3,few,CASSLSGGATETQYF,TGTGCCAGCAGCCTTAGCGGGGGGGCAACAGAGACCCAGTACTTC
TRBD1,TRBJ1-2,TRBV5-4,.,CASTGTGGGHGYTF,TGTGCCAGCACCGGGACAGGGGGAGGGCATGGCTACACCTTC
.,TRBJ2-2,TRBV30,.,CAWTNRATLATGELFF,TGTGCCTGGACAAACAGGGCTACTCTTGCGACCGGGGAGCTGTTTTTT
.,TRBJ1-2,TRBV19,.,CASSIQEDYGYTF,TGTGCCAGTAGTATCCAGGAAGACTATGGCTACACCTTC
.,TRBJ1-2,TRBV5-5,once,CASSLLINYGYTF,TGTGCCAGCAGCTTGCTTATAAACTATGGCTACACCTTC
TRBD1,TRBJ1-2,TRBV2,.,CASSEQGEGYTF,TGTGCCAGCAGTGAACAGGGGGAAGGCTACACCTTC
TRBD1,TRBJ1-2,TRBV4-3,.,CASSQNPGGIYGYTF,TGCGCCAGCAGCCAAAACCCAGGGGGCATCTATGGCTACACCTTC
.,TRBJ1-5,TRBV15,.,CATSRVQGNQPQHF,TGTGCCACCAGCAGAGTACAGGGAAATCAGCCCCAGCATTTT
.,TRBJ2-2,TRBV14,.,CASSQEGQGNTGELFF,TGTGCCAGCAGCCAAGAAGGGCAGGGTAACACCGGGGAGCTGTTTTTT
.,TRBJ2-1,TRBV7-3,.,CASSSDSEQFF,TGTGCCAGCAGCTCTGATAGTGAGCAGTTCTTC
.,TRBJ1-4,TRBV10-2,.,CASSDSFRSGLFF,TGCGCCAGCAGCGACAGCTTCCGATCGGGACTGTTTTTT
.,TRBJ1-4,TRBV30,.,CASWTPTNEKLFF,TGTGCCAGCTGGACACCAACTAATGAAAAACTGTTTTTT
TRBD1,TRBJ1-1,TRBV7-8,once,CASSLGYRGPNTEAFF,TGTGCCAGCAGCTTAGGGTACAGGGGCCCGAACACTGAAGCTTTCTTT
TRBD1,TRBJ2-7,TRBV5-1,.,CASSLGPRTGPRGEQYF,TGCGCCAGCAGCTTGGGGCCGCGGACAGGGCCGAGGGGCGAGCAGTACTTC
TRBD2,TRBJ2-1,TRBV24-1,.,CATSDFGLAGGYNEQFF,TGTGCCACCAGTGATTTTGGGCTAGCGGGGGGATACAATGAGCAGTTCTTC
.,TRBJ1-2,TRBV2,.,CASSVARNYGYTF,TGTGCCAGCAGTGTTGCCAGAAACTATGGCTACACCTTC
TRBD2,TRBJ2-1,TRBV7-3,.,CASSDLGGSGNEQFF,TGTGCCAGCAGCGACCTCGGGGGGTCTGGCAATGAGCAGTTCTTC
.,TRBJ1-1,TRBV9,.,CASSVTTGNTEAFF,TGTGCCAGCAGCGTGACTACTGGGAACACTGAAGCTTTCTTT
.,TRBJ1-6,TRBV27,.,CASSWGGRNSPLHF,TGTGCCAGCAGTTGGGGGGGGCGGAATTCACCCCTCCACTTT
TRBD1,TRBJ1-1,TRBV2,.,CASSERTGGSSTEAFF,TGTGCCAGCAGTGAAAGAACAGGGGGCTCGAGCACTGAAGCTTTCTTT
TRBD2,TRBJ2-7,TRBV4-1,few,CASSQERRGDQYF,TGCGCCAGCAGCCAGGAGAGACGGGGGGACCAGTACTTC
.,TRBJ2-1,TRBV11-3,.,CASSLVAASSYNEQFF,TGTGCCAGCAGCTTAGTAGCAGCTAGCTCCTACAATGAGCAGTTCTTC
TRBD1,TRBJ2-1,TRBV11-3,.,CASSLGDSSYNEQFF,TGTGCCAGCAGCTTGGGGGACAGCTCCTACAATGAGCAGTTCTTC